This TCR beta chain was identified in a study of blood T cell repertoires in COVID-19. Here immunoSEQ multiplex PCR was the method, and the copy in TCRdb shows in-frame clones only, minus some. The sample consists of approximately 240,000 clones, roughly 91% of them appearing once. There are 14 residues in the CDR3. This chain joins TRBV21-1 and TRBJ1-1. TRBV21-1 is a recognized pseudogene. This clonotype originated in a man in his thirties or forties with COVID-19, enrolled during active disease. What was sequenced was peripheral blood. In DNA, the CDR3 is TGTGCCAGCAGTAGACTCGAAGTGAACACTGAAGCTTTCTTT. Translated, it gives CASSRLEVNTEAFF.